The rows below give T cell receptor beta chains drawn from one sample of a study of early T cells in non-severe SARS-CoV-2 infection. TCRdb ran MiXCR on the 5' RACE reads and lists one entry per CDR3 protein. This sample yields 30,000 to 40,000 distinct CDR3 sequences, of which approximately 7.1% are seen a single time; approximately 13% belongs to the top ten. Specimen: whole blood, collected at baseline. These receptor sequences come from an adult who was a healthcare worker with PCR-confirmed SARS-CoV-2 infection or an uninfected control (not recorded which). Each CDR3 is given with its conserved first and last residue. Fields, in order: V gene, CDR3 length, D gene, J gene, clone size, CDR3 protein, CDR3 DNA. A D gene is named only where the DNA matches it firmly. A clone size is listed for some rows: how often the clone was seen (once, few, many), or a class if it is expanded.

TRBV2	16	NA	TRBJ1-5	NA	CASSAMWSNINQPQHF	TGTGCCAGCAGCGCAATGTGGAGCAATATCAATCAGCCCCAGCATTTT
TRBV6-6	14	TRBD2	TRBJ2-3	many	CASSVTSATDTQYF	TGTGCCAGCAGTGTGACTAGCGCCACAGATACGCAGTATTTT
TRBV6-2/TRBV6-3	14	TRBD1	TRBJ1-1	many	CASTLQGNGAEAFF	TGTGCCAGCACCCTACAGGGGAACGGAGCTGAAGCTTTCTTT
TRBV11-2	16	NA	TRBJ2-3	few	CASSFIYRMGTDTQYF	TGTGCCAGCAGCTTTATCTACCGGATGGGCACAGATACGCAGTATTTT
TRBV7-6	13	TRBD2	TRBJ2-1	many	CASSLRTSNEQFF	TGTGCCAGCAGCTTACGGACTAGCAATGAGCAGTTCTTC
TRBV12-5	16	NA	TRBJ2-2	few	CASGLVSLGATGELFF	TGTGCTAGTGGTTTGGTCTCGTTAGGGGCTACCGGGGAGCTGTTTTTT
TRBV3-1	13	NA	TRBJ2-7	NA	CASSQAASYEQYF	TGTGCCAGCAGCCAAGCAGCCTCCTACGAGCAGTACTTC
TRBV6-6	16	NA	TRBJ1-5	many	CASSGRDMENNQPQHF	TGTGCCAGCAGTGGCCGGGACATGGAAAACAATCAGCCCCAGCATTTT
TRBV28	14	NA	TRBJ2-3	few	CASGGVYSTDTQYF	TGTGCCAGCGGAGGGGTATACAGCACAGATACGCAGTATTTT
TRBV4-1	19	TRBD1	TRBJ2-3	many	CASSHLTPTNRGGTDTQYF	TGCGCCAGCAGCCATCTCACACCAACTAACAGGGGCGGCACAGATACGCAGTATTTT
TRBV7-6	14	TRBD1	TRBJ1-4	NA	CASENRGFYGKLFF	TGTGCCAGCGAGAACAGGGGATTTTACGGAAAACTGTTTTTT
TRBV3-2	17	NA	TRBJ2-5	NA	CASSQESMGYIQETQYF	TGTGCCAGCAGCCAAGAGAGCATGGGCTACATACAAGAGACCCAGTACTTC
TRBV12-3/TRBV12-4	16	NA	TRBJ1-1	many	CASSSRPPGTSIEAFF	TGTGCCAGCAGTTCGAGACCGCCGGGCACATCGATAGAAGCTTTCTTT
TRBV20-1	17	TRBD2	TRBJ2-7	few	CSAHYRYSGDRSYEQYF	TGCAGTGCTCATTATCGTTATAGCGGGGACCGATCCTACGAGCAGTACTTC
TRBV6-1	15	NA	TRBJ2-5	many	CASSEDTGNLETQYF	TGTGCCAGCAGTGAGGACACAGGGAATTTGGAGACCCAGTACTTC
TRBV10-3	13	NA	TRBJ2-5	many	CAIMDSFQETQYF	TGTGCCATCATGGACAGTTTCCAAGAGACCCAGTACTTC
TRBV6-6	15	NA	TRBJ2-1	many	CASSFQGSSYNEQFF	TGTGCCAGCAGTTTCCAGGGAAGCTCCTACAATGAGCAGTTCTTC
TRBV6-6	16	NA	TRBJ1-6	many	CASRVGTQGNNSPLHF	TGTGCCAGCAGGGTGGGGACACAGGGCAATAATTCACCCCTCCACTTT
TRBV29-1	15	TRBD1	TRBJ1-1	many	CSVEGTGRRDTEAFF	TGCAGCGTTGAAGGGACAGGGAGACGGGACACTGAAGCTTTCTTT
TRBV20-1	15	TRBD1	TRBJ1-1	medium-sized	CSARPRQGADTEAFF	TGCAGTGCCCGACCCCGACAGGGGGCAGACACTGAAGCTTTCTTT
TRBV2	13	TRBD2	TRBJ2-1	few	CASSLLADNEQFF	TGTGCCAGCAGTTTACTAGCGGACAATGAGCAGTTCTTC
TRBV7-8	13	TRBD1	TRBJ1-5	many	CASSPEQGKPQHF	TGTGCCAGCAGCCCTGAACAGGGGAAGCCCCAGCATTTT
TRBV7-2	14	TRBD1	TRBJ1-2	NA	CASSSDRVSDGYTF	TGTGCCAGCAGCTCCGACAGGGTCAGCGATGGCTACACCTTC
TRBV12-3/TRBV12-4	12	TRBD1	TRBJ1-1	many	CASSPRGQQAFF	TGTGCCAGCAGTCCTCGGGGACAGCAAGCTTTCTTT
TRBV7-8	15	NA	TRBJ2-1	few	CASSLVGLRYNEQFF	TGTGCCAGCAGCTTAGTAGGACTTAGGTACAATGAGCAGTTCTTC
TRBV7-9	15	TRBD2	TRBJ2-1	many	CASSGLTSGRNEQFF	TGTGCCAGCAGCGGTCTAACTAGCGGGAGGAATGAGCAGTTCTTC
TRBV7-9	15	TRBD1	TRBJ2-2	NA	CASSPRQGAGGELFF	TGTGCCAGCAGCCCGAGACAGGGCGCCGGCGGGGAGCTGTTTTTT
TRBV18	14	NA	TRBJ1-1	NA	CASSPDSGNTEAFF	TGTGCCAGCTCACCAGACTCAGGTAACACTGAAGCTTTCTTT
TRBV10-2	17	NA	TRBJ1-6	many	CASSESTSGTTNSPLHF	TGCGCCAGCAGTGAGTCGACATCTGGGACAACTAATTCACCCCTCCACTTT
TRBV7-2	16	TRBD1	TRBJ1-1	NA	CASSPLRDRVGTEAFF	TGTGCCAGCAGCCCCCTCCGGGACAGGGTAGGCACTGAAGCTTTCTTT
TRBV10-2	12	NA	TRBJ2-1	NA	CASSEQGGQQFF	TGCGCCAGCAGTGAGCAGGGGGGCCAGCAGTTCTTC
TRBV12-3/TRBV12-4	11	NA	TRBJ2-3	many	CASSFADTQYF	TGTGCCAGCAGTTTCGCGGATACGCAGTATTTT
TRBV29-1	12	TRBD1	TRBJ1-2	NA	CSVPTGGPGYTF	TGCAGCGTTCCCACAGGGGGCCCTGGCTACACCTTC
TRBV27	16	TRBD2	TRBJ2-5	NA	CASSLSGSGRQETQYF	TGTGCCAGCAGTTTATCGGGGAGCGGGAGACAGGAGACCCAGTACTTC
TRBV6-2/TRBV6-3	16	TRBD1	TRBJ2-1	few	CASSYNDRGPYNEQFF	TGTGCCAGCAGTTACAATGATAGGGGGCCTTACAATGAGCAGTTCTTC
TRBV9	16	NA	TRBJ2-2	many	CASTWEVAANTGELFF	TGTGCCAGCACCTGGGAGGTGGCAGCAAACACCGGGGAGCTGTTTTTT
TRBV12-3/TRBV12-4	18	NA	TRBJ2-6	many	CASATGTSRSSGANVLTF	TGTGCCAGTGCCACGGGAACTAGTCGATCATCTGGGGCCAACGTCCTGACTTTC
TRBV20-1	15	TRBD1	TRBJ2-3	few	CSATDRGRGADTQYF	TGCAGTGCTACCGACAGGGGAAGGGGTGCAGATACGCAGTATTTT
TRBV5-1	15	NA	TRBJ2-1	many	CASSLRPGFVDEQFF	TGCGCCAGCAGCTTGCGTCCAGGGTTCGTGGATGAGCAGTTCTTC
TRBV7-8	15	NA	TRBJ2-3	NA	CASSLAGGITDTQYF	TGTGCCAGCAGCTTAGCTGGGGGTATTACAGATACGCAGTATTTT